The 5 T cell receptor beta chains below were found in one sample sequenced in a study of identical twins. A single record per CDR3 protein comes from TCRdb applying MiXCR to the 5' RACE reads. The repertoire holds 690,000 or so distinct CDR3 sequences, 8.6% seen once, with about 0.98% in the top ten. The same sample was also studied in work on yellow fever vaccine responses in identical twins.

Material for sequencing was PBMCs. These receptors all stem from a woman aged 18-29 years in good health.

In this sample, this clonotype turned up many times. The chain combines TRBV7-2 with TRBJ2-7; a weak D match, TRBD2 (7 bases). Germline CDR1 and CDR2: SGHTA and FQGNSA. With 5 bases removed from V and 3 bases from J, the gap between germline ends came to 17 bases. The length of the CDR3 is 15 residues. The CDR3 nucleotides are TGTGCCAGCAGCACTAGGGGGGGTTTGAGCTACGAGCAGTACTTC. It translates to CASSTRGGLSYEQYF.

This clonotype was picked up a small number of times. V is TRBV29-1 and J is TRBJ1-4, with 7 bases aligning to TRBD1. The CDR3 contains 14 residues. V shed 4 bases, J shed 3 bases, and the junction held 5 bases outside the gene matches. Germline loops: CDR1 SQVTM, CDR2 ANQGSEA. The CDR3 sequence is CSVGSRGANEKLFF. The CDR3 DNA reads as TGCAGCGTTGGGAGCAGGGGGGCTAATGAAAAACTGTTTTTT.

This clonotype occurred many times. The V and J genes are TRBV7-2 and TRBJ2-3; 13 bases fit TRBD2. Trimming took 2 bases from V and 1 from J; bases not matched to a gene: 3. This CDR3 contains 17 residues. Looked up from germline, CDR1 is SGHTA and CDR2 is FQGNSA. The CDR3 coding sequence is TGTGCCAGCAGCTTAAGGACTAGCGGGAGAGGCACAGATACGCAGTATTTT. Protein: CASSLRTSGRGTDTQYF.

At least ten counts were recorded for this clonotype. The genes are TRBV7-9 and TRBJ2-1; 7 nucleotides align to TRBD2. Losses at the gene ends were 5 bases for V and 0 bases for J; bases not matched to a gene: 7. This CDR3 spans 16 amino acids. Per the germline V gene, CDR1 is SEHNR and CDR2 is FQNEAQ (reference sequence). The CDR3 bases are TGTGCCAGCAGCCCTAGCGGTACGCCCTCCTACAATGAGCAGTTCTTC. Residues: CASSPSGTPSYNEQFF.

The gene calls are TRBV27 and TRBJ2-7; D is unresolved. CDR3 length: 13 amino acids. Germline loops: CDR1 MNHEY, CDR2 SMNVEV (reference sequence). V lost 10 bases and J lost 3, with 16 bases in between. CDR3 residues: CATSRGLYYEQYF. DNA of the CDR3: TGTGCCACCTCAAGAGGATTATACTACGAGCAGTACTTC.